This entry lists 16 T cell receptor beta chains sequenced from one sample in a study of technical replicates of blood from several donors. The protocol was immunoSEQ multiplex PCR, while the TCRdb copy is restricted to in-frame clones and leaves out a portion. The table records about 68,000 clones, 95% to 97% of them present only once. Sequenced sample: T cells isolated from PBMCs. The receptors were gathered from a human donor in good health.

This chain links TRBV28 with TRBJ2-3; tentatively, D is TRBD1 (6 bases). The CDR3 is made up of 17 amino acids. The germline gives CDR1 MDHEN, CDR2 SYDVKM. V lost 6 bases, J lost 2 bases, and 21 bases lay in between. The CDR3: CASRPWVGTFSTDTQYF. The CDR3 DNA reads TGTGCCAGCAGACCCTGGGTCGGGACATTTTCCACAGATACGCAGTATTTT.

This chain connects TRBV5-6 to TRBJ2-7; weak D call: TRBD2 (7 bases). The CDR3 length is 16 residues. The germline CDR1 and CDR2 sequences are SGHDT and YYEEEE. V shed 2 bases and J shed 3 bases, with 18 bases lying between them. This chain's CDR3 is CASSLMRGGRYYEQYF. CDR3 nucleotides: TGTGCCAGCAGCTTAATGAGGGGGGGTCGTTACTACGAGCAGTACTTC. Complete variable domain (other parts from reference TRBV5-6 and TRBJ2-7): DAGVTQSPTHLIKTRGQQVTLRCSPKSGHDTVSWYQQALGQGPQFIFQYYEEEERQRGNFPDRFSGHQFPNYSSELNVNALLLGDSALYLCASSLMRGGRYYEQYFGPGTRLTVT.

A single count supports this clone. The CDR3 DNA reads as TGTGCCACCAGCCCCCCCCGCGCACAAGAGACCCAGTACTTC. The encoded protein is CATSPPRAQETQYF. The chain couples TRBV15 to TRBJ2-5; D is uncertain. V was shortened by 5 bases and J by 2 bases, with 12 bases between the two germline ends. The CDR3 length is 14 residues. CDR1 is LNHNV and CDR2 is YYDKDF in the germline V gene (reference sequence). Full variable domain (outside the CDR3, taken from reference TRBV15 and TRBJ2-5): DAMVIQNPRYQVTQFGKPVTLSCSQTLNHNVMYWYQQKSSQAPKLLFHYYDKDFNNEADTPDNFQSRRPNTSFCFLDIRSPGLGDTAMYLCATSPPRAQETQYFGPGTRLLVL.

V gene TRBV5-1 combines with J gene TRBJ2-5; TRBD1 agrees at 8 bases. This CDR3 has 15 amino acids. Trimming removed 0 bases from V and 5 bases from J; junction bases left unmatched: 6. Germline loops: CDR1 SGHRS, CDR2 YFSETQ. The CDR3 spells CASSLEAGGLETQYF. CDR3 nucleotides: TGCGCCAGCAGCTTGGAAGCAGGGGGCCTGGAGACCCAGTACTTC.

The chain combines TRBV7-2 with TRBJ2-2; D is possibly TRBD2 (6 bases). CDR1 and CDR2 from the germline V gene are SGHTA and FQGNSA. The CDR3 runs 16 residues. V was pared by 4 bases and J by 0 bases, with 12 bases between. The CDR3 protein is CASSYSGTANTGELFF. The CDR3 DNA is TGTGCCAGCAGCTATAGCGGTACCGCGAACACCGGGGAGCTGTTTTTT.

The chain carries TRBV6-6 and TRBJ1-2; 12 bases fit TRBD1. The CDR3 spans 16 residues. Trimming removed 0 bases from V and 8 bases from J; junction bases left unmatched: 7. The germline V gene encodes CDR1 MNHNY and CDR2 SVGAGI (reference sequence). The CDR3 protein is CASSYSKGTGGQGYTF. The CDR3 DNA reads TGTGCCAGCAGTTACTCGAAAGGGACAGGGGGCCAGGGCTACACCTTC.

J is TRBJ2-1 and V is TRBV4-3; weak D call: TRBD2 (5 bases). CDR3 length equals 18 residues. Germline-derived CDR1 and CDR2 are LGHNA and YSLEER. V was trimmed by 4 bases and J by 0 bases, leaving 19 bases between them. The DNA for the CDR3 is TGCGCCAGCAGCCCCGCCTTGCTGGAGGTTAGCTCCTACAATGAGCAGTTCTTC. Protein product: CASSPALLEVSSYNEQFF.

Concerning this clone itself: Additional DNA sequences in this sample encode the identical CDR3. Here the CDR3 DNA reads TGCGCCAGCAGCCAAGGGCAGGGATCCTACGAGCAGTACTTC. This sequence encodes CASSQGQGSYEQYF. The J gene is TRBJ2-7, the V gene TRBV4-1, with a tentative D call TRBD1 (5 bases). Germline CDR1 reads MGHRA; CDR2 reads YSYEKL. V was clipped by 1 base and J by 1 base, with 8 bases between them. The CDR3 totals 14 residues.

The gene calls are TRBV6-6 and TRBJ2-7; 8 bases map to TRBD2. This CDR3 has 15 amino acids. Germline CDR1 is MNHNY and CDR2 is SVGAGI (reference sequence). Losses at the gene ends were 5 bases for V and 3 bases for J; bases not matched to a gene: 9. CDR3 DNA: TGTGCCAGCAGTAATAACCCAAGCGGGAGCTACGAGCAGTACTTC. Protein sequence: CASSNNPSGSYEQYF.

The V gene is TRBV4-1, the J gene TRBJ1-5; TRBD1 might be the D (5 bases). There are 16 residues in the CDR3. The germline V gene has CDR1 MGHRA and CDR2 YSYEKL. Between the trimmed V and J ends, which lost 4 bases and 1 base, there was a span of 14 bases. This CDR3 is CASSPRHRQSNQPQHF. In DNA form, the CDR3 reads TGCGCCAGCAGCCCTAGACATCGACAGAGCAATCAGCCCCAGCATTTT.

The gene calls are TRBV10-3 and TRBJ1-1; tentative D call: TRBD1 (6 bases). The CDR3 length is 14 residues. The germline gives CDR1 ENHRY, CDR2 SYGVKD. Trimming left V 8 bases short and J 1 base short, with 14 bases between. The CDR3 bases are TGTGCCATCCGCGGGGGGGCCACGAACACTGAAGCTTTCTTT. Encoded protein: CAIRGGATNTEAFF.

The chain recombines TRBV19 with TRBJ2-7; 8 positions match TRBD2. The CDR3 runs to 14 residues. Germline CDR1 reads LNHDA; CDR2 reads SQIVND (reference sequence). With V trimmed by 8 bases and J by 4 bases, 10 bases remained unmatched. CDR3 sequence (DNA): TGTGCCAGTGCCGGGAGGGCCATGAGTTACGAGCAGTACTTC. Translation gives CASAGRAMSYEQYF.

The chain recombines TRBV6-6 with TRBJ1-2, with a tentative D call TRBD1 (5 bases). CDR3 length equals 14 residues. Germline V gives CDR1 MNHNY, CDR2 SVGAGI (reference sequence). V lost 6 bases and J 3 bases, leaving 14 bases between the germline ends. CDR3 in amino acids: CASRARQGDYGYTF. The CDR3 DNA follows: TGTGCCAGCAGGGCTCGGCAAGGGGACTATGGCTACACCTTC.

This sequence joins TRBV29-1 and TRBJ1-1, with D maybe TRBD1 (5 bases). The CDR3 is 12 residues long. Deletions cut 7 bases from V and 10 bases from J, with 19 bases between. Germline V gives CDR1 SQVTM, CDR2 ANQGSEA. The CDR3 DNA follows: TGCAGCGGAGAATTTGGGGGGGTAGGAGCTTTCTTT. It is translated as CSGEFGGVGAFF.

This chain links TRBV19 with TRBJ2-7; D possibly corresponds to TRBD2 (5 bases). Between the trimmed V and J ends, which lost 7 bases and 6 bases, there was a span of 16 bases. Germline values: CDR1 LNHDA, CDR2 SQIVND (reference sequence). This CDR3 region has 13 residues. The CDR3 nucleotides are TGTGCCAGTATCGGGAACCCCGGTGGCGAGCAGTACTTC. This gives the protein CASIGNPGGEQYF.

The rearrangement uses TRBV7-3 and TRBJ2-1; 15 bases align to TRBD2. Germline CDR1 reads SGHTA; CDR2 reads FQGTGA. V shed 4 bases, J shed 12 bases, and the junction held 7 bases outside the gene matches. The CDR3 contains 15 residues. The CDR3 loop reads CASSSGLAGGLGQFF. In DNA form, the CDR3 reads TGTGCCAGCAGCTCGGGACTAGCGGGAGGACTAGGGCAGTTCTTC.